The 11 T cell receptor beta chains below come from one sample, sequenced in a study of neurological immune-mediated disorders. TCRdb independently ran MiXCR on the 5' RACE reads; one entry per CDR3 protein. The table has about 19,000 distinct CDR3 sequences, 2.6% seen once. What was sequenced was PBMCs. The receptors here all came from a woman between 18 and 29 years old with multiple sclerosis.

This clonotype was seen many times. The chain links TRBV6-6 to TRBJ2-7; perhaps TRBD1 as D (6 bases). Germline CDR1 is MNHNY and CDR2 is SVGAGI (reference sequence). The V gene lost 4 bases and the J gene lost 5 bases, with 12 bases spanning the gap. This CDR3 is built from 13 residues. CDR3 in amino acids: CASSSQGFDEQYF. CDR3 DNA sequence: TGTGCCAGCAGTTCCCAGGGGTTTGACGAGCAGTACTTC.

This clonotype is medium-sized within its sample. This chain joins TRBV21-1 and TRBJ2-4; no DNA check was done on the table's D call, TRBD1. TRBV21-1 is recorded as a pseudogene. The length of the CDR3 is 14 residues. CDR3 DNA sequence: TGTGCCAGCAGCAGAGGGGGCGATAGAAACATTCAGTACTTC. Amino acid sequence: CASSRGGDRNIQYF.

This clonotype has just a few counts. The chain employs TRBV7-9 and TRBJ2-3; possible D gene TRBD1, 5 bases. CDR3 size: 14 residues. Per germline, CDR1 SEHNR and CDR2 FQNEAQ (reference sequence). Trimming removed 3 bases at V and 0 bases at J, with 7 bases between. CDR3 sequence (DNA): TGTGCCAGCAGCTTCACAGGAAGCACAGATACGCAGTATTTT. Residues: CASSFTGSTDTQYF.

At least ten counts were recorded for this clonotype. CDR3 sequence: CASSLLELQGGEQYV. The CDR3 DNA reads TGTGCCAGCAGCTTGTTGGAACTACAGGGAGGCGAGCAGTACGTC. This chain connects TRBV5-5 to TRBJ2-7; either TRBD1 or TRBD2 may fit D (6 bases each). The CDR3 extends over 15 amino acids. Per the germline V gene, CDR1 is SGHKS and CDR2 is YYEKEE (reference sequence). Trimming pared 1 base from V and 6 bases from J, leaving 17 bases between.

This clonotype is termed medium-sized. This rearrangement joins TRBV20-1 to TRBJ2-1; 9 positions agree with TRBD2. This CDR3 is built from 13 residues. Germline V CDR1 and CDR2: DFQATT, SNEGSKA (reference sequence). V lost 7 bases to trimming and J lost 7 bases; unmatched junction nucleotides: 8. The CDR3 nucleotides read TGCAGTGGGGAGGCTAGCGGGATAAATGAGCAGTTCTTC. Translation: CSGEASGINEQFF.

This clonotype has ten or more counts. V usage is TRBV5-1 and J usage is TRBJ2-7; no clear D. Trimming pared 3 bases from V and 2 bases from J, leaving 15 bases between. There are 15 residues in the CDR3. Per germline, CDR1 SGHRS and CDR2 YFSETQ. CDR3 sequence: CASSSRREAAYEQYF. CDR3 sequence (DNA): TGCGCCAGCAGCTCCCGTCGTGAGGCAGCCTACGAGCAGTACTTC.

Ten or more counts support this clonotype. The chain joins TRBV20-1 to TRBJ2-1; the D is unclear. The CDR3 sequence is 14 residues long. Deletions cut 0 bases from V and 4 bases from J, with 10 bases between. Germline loops: CDR1 DFQATT, CDR2 SNEGSKA (reference sequence). CDR3 amino acids: CSARDPPGYNEQFF. CDR3 coding DNA: TGCAGTGCTAGAGACCCCCCCGGGTACAATGAGCAGTTCTTC.

This clonotype has ten or more counts. The rearrangement joins TRBV12-3 or TRBV12-4 to TRBJ2-1, with TRBD2 identical over 13 bases. The CDR3 is 16 residues long. With V trimmed by 6 bases and J by 2 bases, 4 bases remained unmatched. This chain's CDR3 is CASRLTSGGAYNEQFF. Written as DNA, the CDR3 is TGTGCCAGCAGGCTTACTAGCGGGGGGGCCTACAATGAGCAGTTCTTC.

The table lists this clonotype with many counts. This chain connects TRBV5-6 to TRBJ2-7, with 10 bases that match TRBD2. This CDR3 has 14 amino acids. From germline, CDR1 is SGHDT and CDR2 YYEEEE. With V trimmed by 4 bases and J by 6 bases, 7 bases remained unmatched. As DNA, the CDR3 is TGTGCCAGCAGCCCGGGGACTAGCGTCGTCGAGCAGTACTTC. Amino acids: CASSPGTSVVEQYF.

This clonotype ranks as medium-sized. V usage is TRBV7-2 and J usage is TRBJ2-6; D is unclear. Trimming cost V 3 bases and J 0 bases, with 12 bases left between them. Germline CDR1 reads SGHTA; CDR2 reads FQGNSA. This CDR3 comprises 17 residues. The CDR3 DNA reads as TGTGCCAGCAGCTTTCAACAATCATTCTCTGGGGCCAACGTCCTGACTTTC. Its protein is CASSFQQSFSGANVLTF.

This clonotype showed up many times. The chain is built from TRBV6-6 and TRBJ1-1; D gene ambiguous. The ends were cut back, 4 bases at V and 3 bases at J, with 15 bases in the middle. CDR1 is MNHNY, CDR2 SVGAGI, per germline (reference sequence). This CDR3 region has 15 residues. Here the CDR3 DNA reads TGTGCCAGCAGTTCCCAGGACCGGCGCGACACTGAAGCTTTCTTT. This gives the protein CASSSQDRRDTEAFF.